Each of the 29 T cell receptor beta chains below was sequenced from the same sample in a study of blood T cell repertoires in COVID-19. TCRdb's table, derived via immunoSEQ multiplex PCR, lists solely in-frame clones and lacks some. This sample has roughly 120,000 clones; 77% occur once, and the top ten carry approximately 8%. Sequenced input: peripheral blood. These TCRs come from a human donor in a cohort sampled during active COVID-19.

This chain links TRBV19 with TRBJ2-1; 7 bases align to TRBD1. The CDR3 extends over 15 amino acids. V shed 1 base and J 4 bases; nucleotides not matched to a gene: 4. Germline loops: CDR1 LNHDA, CDR2 SQIVND (reference sequence). In nucleotides, the CDR3 is TGTGCCAGTAGTATAGGGGACAGTATATACAATGAGCAGTTCTTC. This gives the protein CASSIGDSIYNEQFF.

This chain uses TRBV28 with TRBJ1-5; D possibly corresponds to TRBD1 (5 bases). V shed 7 bases and J shed 0 bases, with 16 bases lying between them. The length of the CDR3 is 16 residues. Germline assignment: CDR1 MDHEN and CDR2 SYDVKM. The CDR3 spells CASIGAGGYSNQPQHF. The CDR3, as DNA: TGTGCCAGCATAGGGGCCGGGGGTTATAGCAATCAGCCCCAGCATTTT.

The rearrangement uses TRBV19 and TRBJ2-7, with 9 bases matching TRBD1. The trim removed 5 bases at V and 5 bases at J, leaving 7 bases unmatched. This CDR3 is 14 amino acids long. Looked up from germline, CDR1 is LNHDA and CDR2 is SQIVND (reference sequence). The DNA for the CDR3 is TGTGCCAGTAGTCGGGGGACAGGGTACCACGAGCAGTACTTC. This codes for CASSRGTGYHEQYF.

This chain uses TRBV7-2 with TRBJ2-3; 7 bases align to TRBD2. V lost 2 bases, J lost 2 bases, and 13 bases stayed unmatched. The CDR3 loop spans 18 amino acids. Germline V gene data show CDR1 as SGHTA and CDR2 as FQGNSA. The CDR3 bases are TGTGCCAGCAGCTTACGACTAGCAGGAAGAGGAACCACAGATACGCAGTATTTT. Amino acid sequence: CASSLRLAGRGTTDTQYF.

V is TRBV27 and J is TRBJ2-7, with TRBD2 identical over 7 bases. This CDR3 contains 15 residues. Germline V gives CDR1 MNHEY, CDR2 SMNVEV (reference sequence). J gave up 0 bases and V 2 bases, and 4 bases lay outside the gene matches. For the CDR3, the DNA is TGTGCCAGCAGTTTACGCGGCGGGAGCTCCTACGAGCAGTACTTC. Translated, it gives CASSLRGGSSYEQYF.

V usage is TRBV7-9 and J usage is TRBJ1-5, with 8 positions matching TRBD1. The CDR3 is 15 amino acids. J gave up 6 bases and V 5 bases, and 9 bases lay outside the gene matches. The germline CDR1 and CDR2 sequences are SEHNR and FQNEAQ (reference sequence). The CDR3 loop is CASSPGQGDIQPQHF. In DNA form, the CDR3 reads TGTGCCAGCAGCCCTGGACAGGGCGACATTCAGCCCCAGCATTTT.

This chain uses TRBV18 with TRBJ2-7, with 9 bases fitting TRBD1. The CDR3 covers 14 residues. The V gene's germline CDR1 is KGHSH and CDR2 LQKENI. Unmatched junction bases numbered 5, after V lost 5 bases and J lost 3 bases. This CDR3 reads CASSGGTGNYEQYF. The CDR3 nucleotides are TGTGCCAGCTCAGGGGGGACAGGGAACTACGAGCAGTACTTC.

The CDR3 nucleotides are TGTGCCAGCAGTTACTCAGGACAGGGAAGCGAGCAGTACTTC. It yields the protein CASSYSGQGSEQYF. The V call is TRBV6-5, the J call TRBJ2-7, with 8 bases aligning to TRBD1. V was pared by 0 bases and J by 6 bases, with 4 bases of the junction left unmatched. The CDR3 is 14 residues long. Germline V gene data show CDR1 as MNHEY and CDR2 as SVGAGI.

Only a few counts were recorded for this clone. This chain uses TRBV6-5 with TRBJ1-1; D might be TRBD1 (5 bases). The V end was cut by 0 bases, the J end by 1 base, with 12 bases between. There are 16 residues in the CDR3. The germline CDR1 and CDR2 sequences are MNHEY and SVGAGI. CDR3 region: CASSYSTQGANTEAFF. CDR3 coding DNA: TGTGCCAGCAGTTACTCAACTCAGGGTGCGAACACTGAAGCTTTCTTT.

The V gene is TRBV15, the J gene TRBJ2-7, with 7 bases identical to TRBD1. The germline CDR1 and CDR2 sequences are LNHNV and YYDKDF (reference sequence). The ends lost 0 bases at V and 12 bases at J; junction bases unmatched: 5. The CDR3 consists of 12 residues. CDR3 loop: CATSREGGKAYF. The CDR3 coding sequence is TGTGCCACCAGCAGAGAAGGGGGCAAGGCGTACTTC. Variable domain in full (rest from reference TRBV15 and TRBJ2-7): DAMVIQNPRYQVTQFGKPVTLSCSQTLNHNVMYWYQQKSSQAPKLLFHYYDKDFNNEADTPDNFQSRRPNTSFCFLDIRSPGLGDTAMYLCATSREGGKAYFGPGTRLTVT.

The V call is TRBV11-2, the J call TRBJ1-4; possible D gene TRBD1, 6 bases. CDR1 is SGHAT and CDR2 is FQNNGV in the germline V gene. The V end was cut by 8 bases, the J end by 6 bases, with 10 bases between. The CDR3 covers 12 residues. The CDR3 sequence is CASRQGYEKLFF. Written as DNA, the CDR3 is TGTGCCAGCCGGCAGGGGTATGAAAAACTGTTTTTT.

The chain uses TRBV30 and TRBJ1-6; 9 bases line up with TRBD1. Germline V gene data show CDR1 as GTSNPN and CDR2 as SVGIG (reference sequence). The CDR3 sequence is 15 residues long. V was pared by 0 bases and J by 9 bases, with 6 bases of the junction left unmatched. CDR3 sequence (DNA): TGTGCCTGGAGTGTACGGGACAGGGTTTTTTCACCCCTCCACTTT. Translated, it gives CAWSVRDRVFSPLHF.

The rearrangement links TRBV28 to TRBJ2-1; maybe TRBD1 (6 bases). The V and J ends lost 4 bases and 15 bases respectively, with 16 bases between them. This CDR3 is built from 12 residues. CDR1 is MDHEN and CDR2 is SYDVKM in the germline V gene. CDR3 DNA: TGTGCCAGCAGTTCAAACTTCCTCAGGGGGTTCTTC. Translated: CASSSNFLRGFF.

This clone was detected a few times. This rearrangement joins TRBV30 to TRBJ2-7; no clear D. This CDR3 has 13 amino acids. From germline, CDR1 is GTSNPN and CDR2 SVGIG (reference sequence). Trimming pared 2 bases from V and 3 bases from J, leaving 11 bases between. CDR3 nucleotide sequence: TGTGCCTGGAGTCCTACTCCATACTACGAGCAGTACTTC. This sequence encodes CAWSPTPYYEQYF.

This clone was recorded only once. V usage is TRBV6-5 and J usage is TRBJ1-1; D is ambiguous. The CDR3 is 13 residues long. Trimming cost V 6 bases and J 2 bases, with 10 bases left between them. Germline assignment: CDR1 MNHEY and CDR2 SVGAGI. DNA of the CDR3: TGTGCCAGCAGAGTGTCAGAAAACACTGAAGCTTTCTTT. It translates to CASRVSENTEAFF.

With respect to this clone: The sample has other DNA sequences that encode this CDR3 too. The V and J genes are TRBV18 and TRBJ1-2; 8 nucleotides agree with TRBD1. The germline V gene has CDR1 KGHSH and CDR2 LQKENI. The ends lost 6 bases at V and 0 bases at J; junction bases unmatched: 6. The CDR3 loop spans 15 amino acids. The CDR3 protein is CASSPLDRANYGYTF. CDR3 nucleotides: TGTGCCAGCTCCCCGCTGGACAGGGCTAACTATGGCTACACCTTC. Drawing the rest from reference TRBV18 and TRBJ1-2, the complete variable domain is NAGVMQNPRHLVRRRGQEARLRCSPMKGHSHVYWYRQLPEEGLKFMVYLQKENIIDESGMPKERFSAEFPKEGPSILRIQQVVRGDSAAYFCASSPLDRANYGYTFGSGTRLTVV.

The V call is TRBV5-4, the J call TRBJ1-2; perhaps TRBD1 as D (5 bases). The CDR3 covers 14 residues. Germline-derived CDR1 and CDR2 are SGHNT and YYREEE (reference sequence). Trimming cost V 0 bases and J 1 base, with 7 bases left between them. The CDR3 is CASSLGGVNYGYTF. Written as DNA, the CDR3 is TGTGCCAGCAGCTTGGGGGGGGTTAACTATGGCTACACCTTC.

The chain recombines TRBV7-4 with TRBJ2-7, with D possibly being TRBD1 (5 bases). The germline gives CDR1 SGHVT, CDR2 SQSDAQ. Trimming removed 11 bases at V and 1 base at J, with 6 bases between. CDR3 size: 10 residues. The CDR3: CAGASYEQYF. In DNA, the CDR3 is TGTGCCGGGGCATCCTACGAGCAGTACTTC.

The V gene is TRBV12-3 or TRBV12-4, the J gene TRBJ1-2, with D hard to call. The CDR3 covers 13 residues. V dropped 6 bases and J dropped 8 bases, with 16 bases sitting between them. This CDR3 is CASRPLVLKGYTF. The CDR3 DNA is TGTGCCAGCAGGCCACTCGTGTTGAAGGGCTACACCTTC.

Details on this clone: At the DNA level, this CDR3 is encoded by other sequences in the same sample as well. This rearrangement joins TRBV24-1 to TRBJ2-3; tentative D call: TRBD2 (5 bases). Trimming left V 4 bases short and J 1 base short, with 8 bases between. CDR1 and CDR2 from the germline V gene are KGHDR and SFDVKD. The CDR3 extends over 14 amino acids. In DNA, the CDR3 is TGTGCCACCAGTGACACGCGGGGCACAGATACGCAGTATTTT. This encodes CATSDTRGTDTQYF.

The chain links TRBV19 to TRBJ2-7; the D gene is possibly TRBD2 (5 bases). Trimming stripped 5 bases from V and 3 bases from J, with 14 bases between. Germline V CDR1 and CDR2: LNHDA, SQIVND (reference sequence). The CDR3 sequence is 14 residues long. The CDR3 is CASSSTTGDYEQYF. The CDR3 nucleotides are TGTGCCAGTAGTTCAACAACCGGGGACTACGAGCAGTACTTC.

This clone came up many times. The chain uses TRBV2 and TRBJ1-4; TRBD1 matches at 7 bases. Germline CDR1 reads SNHLY; CDR2 reads FYNNEI. The CDR3 loop spans 13 amino acids. J gave up 5 bases and V 7 bases, and 4 bases lay outside the gene matches. CDR3 sequence reads: CASIRGVNEKLFF. The CDR3 bases are TGTGCCAGCATCAGGGGGGTGAATGAAAAACTGTTTTTT.

The sample holds one count of this clone. The rearrangement links TRBV10-1 to TRBJ2-5, with 7 bases lining up with TRBD1. Germline loops: CDR1 WNHNN, CDR2 SYGVQD (reference sequence). This CDR3 contains 15 residues. V lost 3 bases and J lost 2; bases outside the gene matches: 6. The DNA for the CDR3 is TGCGCCAGCAGTGATCCGCAGACAGGGCAAGAGACCCAGTACTTC. Translation: CASSDPQTGQETQYF.

The chain recombines TRBV7-2 with TRBJ2-5; possible D gene TRBD1, 6 bases. Germline values: CDR1 SGHTA, CDR2 FQGNSA. This CDR3 spans 16 amino acids. Between the trimmed V and J ends, which lost 5 bases and 4 bases, there was a span of 20 bases. CDR3 coding DNA: TGTGCCAGCAGCCCTGGACCCTACAGGGAGACAGAGACCCAGTACTTC. Translating it yields CASSPGPYRETETQYF.

The chain employs TRBV5-4 and TRBJ1-2; TRBD1 agrees at 7 bases. CDR1 SGHNT and CDR2 YYREEE come from the germline V gene (reference sequence). This CDR3 comprises 13 residues. The ends lost 2 bases at V and 9 bases at J; junction bases unmatched: 7. CDR3 protein: CASSFGDRDSYTF. The CDR3 nucleotides are TGTGCCAGCAGCTTCGGAGACAGGGATAGCTACACCTTC.

The chain links TRBV29-1 to TRBJ2-7, with 7 nucleotides matching TRBD1. Germline V CDR1 and CDR2: SQVTM, ANQGSEA. CDR3 size: 14 residues. J was trimmed by 3 bases and V by 6 bases; bases with no gene match: 11. CDR3 DNA: TGCAGCGTGGAACAGGGGACCGATAACTACGAGCAGTACTTC. Its protein product is CSVEQGTDNYEQYF.

The gene calls are TRBV28 and TRBJ2-7; maybe TRBD1 (6 bases). Germline V lookup: CDR1 MDHEN, CDR2 SYDVKM. The CDR3 loop spans 12 amino acids. V dropped 8 bases and J dropped 4 bases, with 12 bases sitting between them. The CDR3 sequence: CASETTGYEQYF. The CDR3 region has the DNA TGTGCCAGCGAAACGACAGGTTACGAGCAGTACTTC.

The V gene is TRBV27, the J gene TRBJ1-5, with TRBD1 matching over 9 bases. Germline loops: CDR1 MNHEY, CDR2 SMNVEV (reference sequence). The CDR3 runs to 17 residues. The J segment lost 0 bases and the V segment lost 6 bases, leaving 9 bases of the junction unmatched. DNA for the CDR3: TGTGCCAGCAGCCGGGACAGGGTGCCTTATAGCAATCAGCCCCAGCATTTT. This sequence encodes CASSRDRVPYSNQPQHF.

The chain recombines TRBV29-1 with TRBJ2-7, with a possible D match to TRBD2 (6 bases). The CDR3 loop spans 12 amino acids. V lost 6 bases and J 1 base, leaving 10 bases between the germline ends. The V gene's germline CDR1 is SQVTM and CDR2 ANQGSEA. CDR3 DNA sequence: TGCAGCGTCGGGACTGGTTCCTACGAGCAGTACTTC. Translating it yields CSVGTGSYEQYF.